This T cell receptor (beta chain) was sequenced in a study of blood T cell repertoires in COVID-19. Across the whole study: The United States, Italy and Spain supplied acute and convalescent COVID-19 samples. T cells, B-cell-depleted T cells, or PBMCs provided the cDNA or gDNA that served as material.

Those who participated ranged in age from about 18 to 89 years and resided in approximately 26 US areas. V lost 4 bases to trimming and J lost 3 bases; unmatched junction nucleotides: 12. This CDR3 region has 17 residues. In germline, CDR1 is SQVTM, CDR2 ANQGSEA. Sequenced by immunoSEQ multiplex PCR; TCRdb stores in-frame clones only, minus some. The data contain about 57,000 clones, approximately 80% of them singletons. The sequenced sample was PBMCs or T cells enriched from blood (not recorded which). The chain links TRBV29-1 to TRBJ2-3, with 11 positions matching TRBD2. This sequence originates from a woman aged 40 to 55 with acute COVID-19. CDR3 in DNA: TGCAGCGTTGGTTCCACCTTGACTAGCGGGATTACAGATACGCAGTATTTT. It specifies CSVGSTLTSGITDTQYF.